This T cell receptor (beta chain) stems from a study of regulatory T cells in long-lasting Graves disease. Study as a whole: The term persistent Graves' disease signified upward of 5 years on antithyroid drugs with positive TSH receptor antibodies. Study-wide points: Among persistent patients, a larger number of public clonotypes were shared (around 2,700) than among newly diagnosed patients (about 950). Accuracy may have been reduced by the small sample size.

Worth noting for this clonotype: Its matching antigen is unknown.

As to time point: persistent/refractory GD, antithyroid drugs over 5 years with positive TRAb. After RNA was extracted from PBMCs, the TCR library was made from it. Construction of TCR beta libraries relied on iRepertoire HTBI primers and on Arm-PCR targeting CDR3 regions. Each CDR3 protein gets one entry after TCRdb re-called the multiplex PCR reads with MiXCR. Of almost 350,000 distinct CDR3 sequences in the sample, 15% to 20% were seen once. The source was peripheral blood mononuclear cells (PBMCs), collected when the disease was refractory, from a patient treated with antithyroid drugs. The origin of this receptor is a female donor with Graves disease.

The CDR3 sequence is CAGRGGGGNTIYF. The CDR3 region has the DNA TGTGCCGGGCGGGGAGGTGGAGGAAACACCATATATTTT. The J gene is TRBJ1-3, the V gene TRBV2; D unresolved. V lost 11 bases, J lost 4 bases, and 15 bases lay in between. Germline V gives CDR1 SNHLY, CDR2 FYNNEI. This CDR3 is 13 amino acids long.